This T cell receptor beta chain was observed in a study of OX40 agonist ivuxolimab in advanced cancers. Findings and caveats of the study: Specificity for antigen went undetermined in the expanded peripheral T cells. The mean number of expanded clones was higher in CD8+ T cells than in CD4+. Both blood CD4+ and CD8+ T cells showed clonal growth by week 6 at 0.1 to 3.0 mg/kg.

Assay: immunoSEQ multiplex PCR; the TCRdb copy retains only in-frame clones and omits some. The table lists 74,000 or so clones, 93% of them singletons. With 2 bases removed from V and 2 bases from J, the gap between germline ends came to 23 bases. This CDR3 is 19 amino acids long. CDR1 SEHNR and CDR2 FQNEAQ come from the germline V gene (reference sequence). Concerning this clone: Its target is unknown.

The source was CD4+ or CD8+ T cells sorted from blood, collected in a trial of the OX40 agonist ivuxolimab. The rearrangement joins TRBV7-9 to TRBJ2-3; no firm D call. The origin of this receptor is an adult with an advanced solid tumor such as melanoma, head and neck, liver or kidney cancer. In DNA, the CDR3 is TGTGCCAGCAGCTTAAATTTCCCATTTGTGGAGTATCCCACAGATACGCAGTATTTT. It is translated as CASSLNFPFVEYPTDTQYF.